What follows are 20 T cell receptor beta chains derived from one specimen sequenced in a study of cytomegalovirus exposure and HLA in healthy donors. The PCR used 60 Vbeta and 13 Jbeta primers. The repertoire was sequenced with immunoSEQ multiplex PCR; TCRdb's copy has only in-frame clones and lacks some. This sample yields 130,000 to 150,000 clones, of which 55% to 70% are seen a single time; 2.5% to 3.5% belongs to the top ten. Input material: PBMCs. These receptor sequences come from a woman younger than 45 in good health and CMV-seropositive.

The chain is built from TRBV5-1 and TRBJ1-6, with a possible D match to TRBD1 (5 bases). V was shortened by 0 bases and J by 5 bases, with 15 bases between the two germline ends. Germline CDR1 SGHRS, CDR2 YFSETQ. The CDR3 totals 17 residues. The CDR3 reads CASSLGRAGLDNSPLHF. CDR3 in DNA: TGCGCCAGCAGCTTGGGACGCGCAGGGCTGGATAATTCACCCCTCCACTTT.

The rearrangement uses TRBV13 and TRBJ2-2, with 11 bases aligning to TRBD2. The CDR3 is 18 amino acids. Looked up from germline, CDR1 is PRHDT and CDR2 is FYEKMQ (reference sequence). V was pared by 5 bases and J by 5 bases, with 13 bases of the junction left unmatched. CDR3 residues: CASSAPIGLAGATGELFF. The CDR3 region has the DNA TGTGCCAGCAGCGCCCCCATAGGACTAGCGGGTGCGACCGGGGAGCTGTTTTTT.

In its sample, this clone was seen a few times. J is TRBJ2-3 and V is TRBV5-1; TRBD2 might be the D (6 bases). The V gene's germline CDR1 is SGHRS and CDR2 YFSETQ. Trimming took off 0 bases at V and 7 bases at J, with 18 bases between the two ends. CDR3 size: 16 residues. The CDR3 nucleotides are TGCGCCAGCAGCTTGGAGGGACTCCGGAGTGGAAATACGCAGTATTTT. Amino acid sequence: CASSLEGLRSGNTQYF.

The gene calls are TRBV7-9 and TRBJ2-1, with a weak D call TRBD1 (6 bases). The V end lost 4 bases, the J end lost 4 bases, and 14 bases lay between the germline ends. Germline CDR1 and CDR2: SEHNR and FQNEAQ (reference sequence). The CDR3 consists of 15 residues. This chain's CDR3 is CASSSQGDTYNEQFF. The CDR3 DNA reads as TGTGCCAGCAGCTCACAAGGGGACACGTACAATGAGCAGTTCTTC.

This sequence joins TRBV6-1 and TRBJ1-5; perhaps TRBD1 as D (5 bases). The CDR3 length is 15 residues. Germline assignment: CDR1 MNHNS and CDR2 SASEGT. V was pared by 2 bases and J by 6 bases, with 14 bases between. CDR3 in amino acids: CASSEFGGWRQPQHF. The DNA for the CDR3 is TGTGCCAGCAGTGAATTCGGGGGGTGGCGTCAGCCCCAGCATTTT.

J is TRBJ2-2 and V is TRBV29-1; TRBD1 agrees at 7 bases. In germline, CDR1 is SQVTM, CDR2 ANQGSEA. The junction had 10 bases not matched to a gene; V was cut back by 6 bases and J by 6 bases. The CDR3 length is 14 residues. The CDR3 region is CSVQQGPRAGELFF. CDR3 sequence (DNA): TGCAGCGTCCAACAGGGGCCACGTGCCGGGGAGCTGTTTTTT.

This clone turned up a few times. The chain links TRBV5-6 to TRBJ1-5; 7 bases fit TRBD1. The CDR3 runs 14 residues. V lost 4 bases, J lost 2 bases, and 3 bases stayed unmatched. Germline V gene data show CDR1 as SGHDT and CDR2 as YYEEEE. The CDR3 loop is CASSGQEGNQPQHF. The CDR3 DNA follows: TGTGCCAGCAGCGGACAGGAAGGCAATCAGCCCCAGCATTTT.

J is TRBJ1-2 and V is TRBV10-1, with D maybe TRBD1 (5 bases). The CDR3 totals 13 residues. The V gene lost 5 bases and the J gene lost 4 bases, with 11 bases spanning the gap. Per the germline V gene, CDR1 is WNHNN and CDR2 is SYGVQD (reference sequence). The CDR3 sequence: CASSPSGTYGYTF. DNA of the CDR3: TGCGCCAGCAGTCCCAGCGGGACCTATGGCTACACCTTC.

This chain joins TRBV9 and TRBJ1-1, with D uncertain. The V gene's germline CDR1 is SGDLS and CDR2 YYNGEE. V was cut by 3 bases and J by 11 bases, with 20 bases left in between. This CDR3 contains 14 residues. The CDR3 loop is CASSDPVGDGYAFF. CDR3 bases: TGTGCCAGCAGCGACCCGGTAGGCGACGGGTATGCTTTCTTT.

The CDR3 reads CASSFTVGRETQYF. The CDR3 DNA sequence: TGCGCCAGCAGCTTTACAGTGGGGAGAGAGACCCAGTACTTC. This chain links TRBV5-1 with TRBJ2-5; maybe TRBD2 (5 bases). Per germline, CDR1 SGHRS and CDR2 YFSETQ. There are 14 residues in the CDR3. V lost 2 bases to trimming and J lost 4 bases, with 12 bases between them.

CDR3 DNA sequence: TGTGCCAGCAGTTACTTTCGGCCAGGGGGTATTGGGGAAAAACTGTTTTTT. Residues: CASSYFRPGGIGEKLFF. The rearrangement links TRBV27 to TRBJ1-4; TRBD1 matches at 7 bases. The V gene's germline CDR1 is MNHEY and CDR2 SMNVEV (reference sequence). With 4 bases clipped from V and 8 bases from J, the junction kept 16 bases outside the gene matches. This CDR3 region has 17 residues. The full variable domain, with the rest looked up from reference TRBV27 and TRBJ1-4, is EAQVTQNPRYLITVTGKKLTVTCSQNMNHEYMSWYRQDPGLGLRQIYYSMNVEVTDKGDVPEGYKVSRKEKRNFPLILESPSPNQTSLYFCASSYFRPGGIGEKLFFGSGTQLSVL.

This rearrangement joins TRBV28 to TRBJ2-7; a possible D gene is TRBD1 (7 bases). The germline V and J ends were trimmed by 5 bases and 3 bases, with 14 bases remaining between them. The CDR3 consists of 14 residues. CDR1 and CDR2 (germline): MDHEN, SYDVKM. CDR3 coding DNA: TGTGCCAGCAGTCGAAGGCGGGACAGCTACGAGCAGTACTTC. It encodes CASSRRRDSYEQYF.

This clone was seen a handful of times. The V gene is TRBV10-3, the J gene TRBJ1-3; D gene ambiguous. Germline V CDR1 and CDR2: ENHRY, SYGVKD. The V gene lost 6 bases and the J gene lost 1 base, with 19 bases spanning the gap. The CDR3 sequence is 17 residues long. CDR3 loop: CAIRLSEGRLSGNTIYF. The CDR3 DNA follows: TGTGCCATCAGGCTTTCCGAAGGCAGGCTTTCTGGAAACACCATATATTTT.

The chain uses TRBV9 and TRBJ2-5, with a weak D call TRBD1 (6 bases). The CDR3 loop spans 17 amino acids. Germline V lookup: CDR1 SGDLS, CDR2 YYNGEE. V was cut by 6 bases and J by 0 bases, with 21 bases left in between. CDR3 in DNA: TGTGCCAGCATGGTACCGGCAGGGGCCATTAACCAAGAGACCCAGTACTTC. This codes for CASMVPAGAINQETQYF.

The chain combines TRBV7-2 with TRBJ2-5, with 7 bases fitting TRBD1. V lost 5 bases to trimming and J lost 3 bases; unmatched junction nucleotides: 3. Germline V lookup: CDR1 SGHTA, CDR2 FQGNSA. The CDR3 is 13 amino acids. The CDR3 loop is CASSRQGEETQYF. The CDR3 region has the DNA TGTGCCAGCAGCCGCCAGGGGGAAGAGACCCAGTACTTC.

The chain employs TRBV6-5 and TRBJ1-1; D is unclear. V lost 5 bases to trimming and J lost 0 bases, with 13 bases between them. This CDR3 is 15 amino acids long. The germline V gene encodes CDR1 MNHEY and CDR2 SVGAGI. The CDR3 DNA follows: TGTGCCAGCAGTAGAGGTCGGTCCATGAACACTGAAGCTTTCTTT. It is translated as CASSRGRSMNTEAFF.

This clone was detected only a few times. V is TRBV6-5 and J is TRBJ2-5, with 8 bases aligning to TRBD1. This CDR3 comprises 14 residues. V was clipped by 6 bases and J by 2 bases; unmatched bases: 5. The germline V gene has CDR1 MNHEY and CDR2 SVGAGI. The CDR3 protein is CASSGQGGQETQYF. CDR3 DNA: TGTGCCAGCAGCGGACAGGGCGGGCAAGAGACCCAGTACTTC.

This rearrangement joins TRBV7-3 to TRBJ1-4; perhaps TRBD1 as D (5 bases). This CDR3 has 14 amino acids. Germline CDR1 reads SGHTA; CDR2 reads FQGTGA. V was trimmed by 2 bases and J by 7 bases, leaving 11 bases between them. CDR3 DNA: TGTGCCAGCAGCTTATCAGGCACAGGTGAAAAACTGTTTTTT. Its translation: CASSLSGTGEKLFF.

The CDR3 region is CASSLRGRNEQYF. The CDR3 DNA follows: TGTGCCAGTAGTCTCAGGGGGAGGAACGAGCAGTACTTC. The rearrangement uses TRBV19 and TRBJ2-7; D possibly corresponds to TRBD1 (7 bases). Trimming pared 5 bases from V and 5 bases from J, leaving 13 bases between. Germline values: CDR1 LNHDA, CDR2 SQIVND (reference sequence). The CDR3 consists of 13 residues.

There are a few counts of this clone. The chain joins TRBV28 to TRBJ2-1, with TRBD1 identical over 8 bases. Germline assignment: CDR1 MDHEN and CDR2 SYDVKM. Trimming at V came to 4 bases and at J to 4 bases, leaving 15 bases not matched to a gene. CDR3 size: 18 residues. The CDR3 DNA reads TGTGCCAGCAGTTCCCGACAGGGGACGACAACTAAATACAATGAGCAGTTCTTC. Translated: CASSSRQGTTTKYNEQFF.